This T cell receptor (beta chain) was sequenced in a study of blood T cell repertoires in COVID-19. About the study: The study drew acute and convalescent COVID-19 samples from the United States, Italy and Spain. T cells, B-cell-depleted T cells, or PBMCs supplied cDNA or gDNA.

In the source study's methods: Amplifying reference gene primers gave estimates of nucleated cell counts. The protocol was immunoSEQ multiplex PCR, while the TCRdb copy is restricted to in-frame clones and leaves out a portion. The D gene and trimming were derived from the DNA, and the V and J assignments and clone size from that table. This sample yields under 200,000 clones, of which roughly 85% are seen a single time; around 8.2% belongs to the top ten. Germline values: CDR1 MNHEY, CDR2 SVGAGI. The V end lost 6 bases, the J end lost 4 bases, and 13 bases lay between the germline ends. The CDR3 extends over 13 amino acids.

The V call is TRBV6-5, the J call TRBJ2-7; D is unclear. The receptor's source is a man in his sixties with acute or convalescent COVID-19. The sequenced sample consisted of peripheral blood. The CDR3 sequence is CASRTSLLYEQYF. CDR3 bases: TGTGCCAGCAGGACATCTCTTCTGTACGAGCAGTACTTC.